The next 9 T cell receptor beta chains were all read from a single sample in a study of T cells in Graves' hyperthyroidism and ophthalmopathy. RNA transcripts gave rise to amplified TCR beta CDR3 regions. Researchers ran a first-round RT-PCR on the TCR CDR3 using the HTBI primer set. TCRdb reanalysed the multiplex PCR reads using MiXCR and keeps one entry per CDR3 protein. The sample has almost 600,000 distinct CDR3 sequences, around 46% seen once. What was sequenced was peripheral blood or thyroid tissue (not recorded which). The receptors were sampled from a woman between 18 and 29 years old with Graves' hyperthyroidism.

The chain joins TRBV6-5 to TRBJ2-2, with 9 positions matching TRBD1. In germline, CDR1 is MNHEY, CDR2 SVGAGI. The CDR3 loop spans 17 amino acids. J gave up 2 bases and V 5 bases, and 9 bases lay outside the gene matches. CDR3 amino acids: CASSPPHRGLNTGELFF. DNA for the CDR3: TGTGCCAGCAGTCCCCCCCACAGGGGGCTCAACACCGGGGAGCTGTTTTTT.

This clonotype was recorded many times. The chain recombines TRBV25-1 with TRBJ2-2; D is uncertain. The CDR3 length is 12 residues. V lost 7 bases and J lost 2, with 5 bases in between. Germline values: CDR1 MGHDK, CDR2 SYGVNS. The CDR3 sequence is CASMTNTGELFF. Here the CDR3 DNA reads TGTGCCAGCATGACTAACACCGGGGAGCTGTTTTTT.

This clonotype was detected many times. This rearrangement joins TRBV7-9 to TRBJ1-6; unclear D gene. The CDR3 loop spans 12 amino acids. The germline CDR1 and CDR2 sequences are SEHNR and FQNEAQ (reference sequence). V dropped 8 bases and J dropped 12 bases, with 14 bases sitting between them. Here the CDR3 reads CASDDSSVPLHF. The CDR3 DNA follows: TGTGCCAGCGACGACTCCTCAGTACCCCTCCACTTT.

This chain joins TRBV13 and TRBJ1-4; D is perhaps TRBD1 (5 bases). CDR1 PRHDT and CDR2 FYEKMQ come from the germline V gene (reference sequence). V lost 2 bases, J lost 10 bases, and 26 bases lay in between. This CDR3 is 18 amino acids long. The CDR3 bases are TGTGCCAGCAGCTTATCGGATCAGCCCCAGGGCGTTTCGGGAAAACTGTTTTTT. This gives the protein CASSLSDQPQGVSGKLFF.

The chain recombines TRBV20-1 with TRBJ1-4; perhaps TRBD1 as D (6 bases). Trimming cost V 3 bases and J 7 bases, with 12 bases left between them. Looked up from germline, CDR1 is DFQATT and CDR2 is SNEGSKA (reference sequence). The CDR3 sequence is 13 residues long. CDR3 in amino acids: CSASGGGAEKLFF. CDR3 DNA sequence: TGCAGTGCTAGTGGCGGGGGGGCTGAAAAACTGTTTTTT.

This chain connects TRBV7-2 to TRBJ2-3; 10 nucleotides align to TRBD2. Germline loops: CDR1 SGHTA, CDR2 FQGNSA. V shed 3 bases and J 4 bases; nucleotides not matched to a gene: 7. The CDR3 runs 16 residues. The CDR3 here is CASSFLAGGSADTQYF. The CDR3 DNA sequence: TGTGCCAGCAGCTTTTTAGCGGGAGGTTCCGCAGATACGCAGTATTTT. The whole variable domain, remainder taken from reference TRBV7-2 and TRBJ2-3, is GAGVSQSPSNKVTEKGKDVELRCDPISGHTALYWYRQSLGQGLEFLIYFQGNSAPDKSGLPSDRFSAERTGGSVSTLTIQRTQQEDSAVYLCASSFLAGGSADTQYFGPGTRLTVL.

This clonotype was recorded many times. The chain combines TRBV29-1 with TRBJ2-7; TRBD2 is a possible D gene (6 bases). Trimming pared 4 bases from V and 0 bases from J, leaving 16 bases between. Germline values: CDR1 SQVTM, CDR2 ANQGSEA. The CDR3 is made up of 15 amino acids. CDR3 nucleotides: TGCAGCGTTGCCGGAGGGACCAAAAGCTCCTACGAGCAGTACTTC. This codes for CSVAGGTKSSYEQYF.

The V call is TRBV12-3 or TRBV12-4, the J call TRBJ2-2; 11 bases align to TRBD2. The CDR3 totals 19 residues. Germline trimming cut 7 bases from V and 4 bases from J; bases unmatched to any gene: 17. The CDR3 loop is CASTGGTSGRAGVTGELFF. The CDR3 DNA reads TGTGCCAGCACGGGAGGAACTAGCGGGAGAGCGGGGGTCACCGGGGAGCTGTTTTTT.

The chain joins TRBV29-1 to TRBJ2-6; D uncertain. This CDR3 is 11 amino acids long. CDR1 and CDR2 from the germline V gene are SQVTM and ANQGSEA. The V end was cut by 4 bases, the J end by 5 bases, with 3 bases between. The CDR3 spells CSVGRANVLTF. CDR3 nucleotides: TGCAGCGTTGGGAGGGCCAACGTCCTGACTTTC.